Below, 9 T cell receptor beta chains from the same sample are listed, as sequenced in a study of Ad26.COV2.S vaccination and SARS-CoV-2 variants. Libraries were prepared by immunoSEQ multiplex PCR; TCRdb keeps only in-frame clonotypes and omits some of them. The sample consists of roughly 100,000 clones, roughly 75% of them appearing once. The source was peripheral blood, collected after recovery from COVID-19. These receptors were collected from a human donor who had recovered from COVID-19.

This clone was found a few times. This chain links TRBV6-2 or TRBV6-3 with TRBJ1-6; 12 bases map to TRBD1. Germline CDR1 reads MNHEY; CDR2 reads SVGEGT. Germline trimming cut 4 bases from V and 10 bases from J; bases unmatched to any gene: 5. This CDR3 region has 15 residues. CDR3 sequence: CASSLGQGAFSPLHF. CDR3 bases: TGTGCCAGCAGTTTGGGACAGGGGGCCTTCTCACCCCTCCACTTT.

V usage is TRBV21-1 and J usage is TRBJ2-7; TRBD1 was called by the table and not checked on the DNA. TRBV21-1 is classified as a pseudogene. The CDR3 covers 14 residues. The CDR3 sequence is CASSKGLQGYEQYF. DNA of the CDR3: TGTGCCAGCAGCAAAGGTTTACAGGGTTACGAGCAGTACTTC.

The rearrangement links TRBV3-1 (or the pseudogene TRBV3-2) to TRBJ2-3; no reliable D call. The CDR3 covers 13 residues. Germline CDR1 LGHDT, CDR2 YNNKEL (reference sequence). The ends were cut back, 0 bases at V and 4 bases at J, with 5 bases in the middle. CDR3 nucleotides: TGTGCCAGCAGCCAAGATTGGGCAGATACGCAGTATTTT. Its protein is CASSQDWADTQYF.

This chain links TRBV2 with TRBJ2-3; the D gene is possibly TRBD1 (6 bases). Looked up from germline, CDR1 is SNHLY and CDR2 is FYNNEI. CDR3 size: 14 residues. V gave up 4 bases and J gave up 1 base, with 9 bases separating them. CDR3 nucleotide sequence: TGTGCCAGCAGTGCAGCAGGGGGCACAGATACGCAGTATTTT. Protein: CASSAAGGTDTQYF. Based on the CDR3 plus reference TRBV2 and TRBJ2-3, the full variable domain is EPEVTQTPSHQVTQMGQEVILRCVPISNHLYFYWYRQILGQKVEFLVSFYNNEISEKSEIFDDQFSVERPDGSNFTLKIRSTKLEDSAMYFCASSAAGGTDTQYFGPGTRLTVL.

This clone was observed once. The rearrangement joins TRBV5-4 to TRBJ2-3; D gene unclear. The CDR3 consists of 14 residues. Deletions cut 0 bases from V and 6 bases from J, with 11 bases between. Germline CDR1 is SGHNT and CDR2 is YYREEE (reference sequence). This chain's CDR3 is CASSLASSADTQYF. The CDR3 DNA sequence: TGTGCCAGCAGCTTGGCTTCAAGCGCGGATACGCAGTATTTT.

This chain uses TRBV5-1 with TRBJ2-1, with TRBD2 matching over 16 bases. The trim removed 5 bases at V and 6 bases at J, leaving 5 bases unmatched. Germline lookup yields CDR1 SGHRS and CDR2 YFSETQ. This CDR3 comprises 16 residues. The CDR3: CASRGLAGGLGNEQFF. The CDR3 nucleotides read TGCGCCAGCAGGGGACTAGCGGGGGGGCTTGGCAATGAGCAGTTCTTC.

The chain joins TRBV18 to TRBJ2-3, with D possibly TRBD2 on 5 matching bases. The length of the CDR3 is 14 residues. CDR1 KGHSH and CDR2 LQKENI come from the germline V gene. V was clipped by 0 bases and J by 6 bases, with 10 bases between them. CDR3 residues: CASSPPGRTDTQYF. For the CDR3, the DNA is TGTGCCAGCTCACCACCGGGCAGGACTGATACGCAGTATTTT.

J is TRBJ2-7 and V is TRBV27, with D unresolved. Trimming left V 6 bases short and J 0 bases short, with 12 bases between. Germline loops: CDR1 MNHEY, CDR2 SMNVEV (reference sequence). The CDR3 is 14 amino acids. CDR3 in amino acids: CASSLKSLSYEQYF. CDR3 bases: TGTGCCAGCAGCCTAAAATCACTCTCCTACGAGCAGTACTTC.

CDR3: CASRQRDRGPKRYEQYF. CDR3 in DNA: TGTGCCAGCAGGCAACGGGACAGGGGGCCTAAACGCTACGAGCAGTACTTC. This chain links TRBV28 with TRBJ2-7, with 12 bases aligning to TRBD1. In germline, CDR1 is MDHEN, CDR2 SYDVKM. Trimming cost V 6 bases and J 3 bases; bases outside gene matches: 12. The CDR3 has 17 amino acids. Full variable domain (outside the CDR3, taken from reference TRBV28 and TRBJ2-7): DVKVTQSSRYLVKRTGEKVFLECVQDMDHENMFWYRQDPGLGLRLIYFSYDVKMKEKGDIPEGYSVSREKKERFSLILESASTNQTSMYLCASRQRDRGPKRYEQYFGPGTRLTVT.